The 23 T cell receptor beta chains presented below share a single source sample, sequenced in a study of T cell responses to AZD1222 COVID-19 vaccine. Clones were read by immunoSEQ multiplex PCR, and TCRdb kept only the in-frame ones, dropping some. The sample lists more than 75,000 clones; 80% to 90% were seen once. The starting material was peripheral blood, obtained on day 0 of AZD1222 vaccination. All receptors come from an adult in good health.

This clone was seen at least ten times. The genes are TRBV11-2 and TRBJ2-5, with D hard to call. The V end was cut by 4 bases, the J end by 2 bases, with 8 bases between. Germline CDR1 and CDR2: SGHAT and FQNNGV. The length of the CDR3 is 13 residues. This CDR3 reads CASSSTLQETQYF. The CDR3 nucleotides read TGTGCCAGCAGCTCGACACTTCAAGAGACCCAGTACTTC.

The V call is TRBV6-5, the J call TRBJ2-7; tentative D call: TRBD1 (6 bases). Deletions cut 5 bases from V and 4 bases from J, with 15 bases between. The CDR3 runs 14 residues. The germline V gene encodes CDR1 MNHEY and CDR2 SVGAGI. Here the CDR3 reads CASSPGTLVYEQYF. The CDR3 nucleotides are TGTGCCAGCAGTCCCGGGACATTGGTTTACGAGCAGTACTTC.

The chain recombines TRBV18 with TRBJ1-1; 9 bases are a match to TRBD1. The germline CDR1 and CDR2 sequences are KGHSH and LQKENI. Losses at the gene ends were 2 bases for V and 4 bases for J; bases not matched to a gene: 2. This CDR3 is 14 amino acids long. CDR3 sequence (DNA): TGTGCCAGCTCACCAGAGACAGGGGGCACTGAAGCTTTCTTT. It is translated as CASSPETGGTEAFF.

As DNA, the CDR3 is TGCAGCGTTCGACCGCTAGCGGGTGCCTACAATGAGCAGTTCTTC. Amino acids: CSVRPLAGAYNEQFF. The chain has TRBV29-1 and TRBJ2-1; 8 nucleotides line up with TRBD2. The CDR3 spans 15 residues. Unmatched junction bases numbered 8, after V lost 5 bases and J lost 2 bases. CDR1 is SQVTM and CDR2 is ANQGSEA in the germline V gene.

The genes are TRBV30 and TRBJ1-5; D may be TRBD1 (6 bases). The germline V and J ends were trimmed by 1 base and 1 base, with 17 bases remaining between them. Germline assignment: CDR1 GTSNPN and CDR2 SVGIG (reference sequence). There are 17 residues in the CDR3. This CDR3 reads CAWSGQTGGLSNQPQHF. CDR3 bases: TGTGCCTGGAGTGGGCAGACAGGTGGACTCAGCAATCAGCCCCAGCATTTT.

The chain is built from TRBV4-1 and TRBJ2-1; D is perhaps TRBD2 (5 bases). This CDR3 is 15 amino acids long. In germline, CDR1 is MGHRA, CDR2 YSYEKL. Deletions cut 4 bases from V and 9 bases from J, with 19 bases between. DNA for the CDR3: TGCGCCAGCAGCCGAGCGGCGATCTCTTCGGTTGAGCAGTTCTTC. Its protein is CASSRAAISSVEQFF.

The gene calls are TRBV3-1 (or the pseudogene TRBV3-2) and TRBJ2-5; no firm D call. The V end was cut by 7 bases, the J end by 0 bases, with 6 bases between. This CDR3 spans 12 amino acids. The germline CDR1 and CDR2 sequences are LGHDT and YNNKEL (reference sequence). The chain's CDR3 is CASTGDQETQYF. Here the CDR3 DNA reads TGTGCCAGCACTGGGGACCAAGAGACCCAGTACTTC.

The rearrangement links TRBV20-1 to TRBJ1-1; D not certain. Between the trimmed V and J ends, which lost 1 base and 5 bases, there was a span of 5 bases. The germline gives CDR1 DFQATT, CDR2 SNEGSKA (reference sequence). This CDR3 has 11 amino acids. The CDR3 sequence is CSARGMTEAFF. CDR3 bases: TGCAGTGCTAGAGGGATGACTGAAGCTTTCTTT.

This clone was counted a single time. This chain connects TRBV28 to TRBJ1-1; no clear D. Trimming left V 0 bases short and J 7 bases short, with 9 bases between. The CDR3 loop spans 13 amino acids. CDR1 and CDR2 (germline): MDHEN, SYDVKM. In nucleotides, the CDR3 is TGTGCCAGCAGTTTATGGGGAAGAGGTGAAGCTTTCTTT. This encodes CASSLWGRGEAFF.

The genes are TRBV27 and TRBJ1-2, with TRBD1 matching over 8 bases. V dropped 2 bases and J dropped 3; count of bases not matched to a gene: 2. Germline V gives CDR1 MNHEY, CDR2 SMNVEV (reference sequence). The CDR3 is made up of 14 amino acids. DNA for the CDR3: TGTGCCAGCAGTTTAGCAGGGGGCGACTATGGCTACACCTTC. Translated: CASSLAGGDYGYTF.

The table lists this clone with a count of one. The V call is TRBV29-1, the J call TRBJ2-2; maybe TRBD1 (6 bases). CDR3 length: 15 residues. Deletions cut 0 bases from V and 5 bases from J, with 13 bases between. Germline V lookup: CDR1 SQVTM, CDR2 ANQGSEA. CDR3 loop: CSVEDLVQGTGELFF. CDR3 nucleotide sequence: TGCAGCGTTGAAGACCTGGTCCAGGGGACCGGGGAGCTGTTTTTT.

This chain connects TRBV20-1 to TRBJ1-4, with D hard to call. This CDR3 is 13 amino acids long. The V and J ends lost 3 bases and 5 bases respectively, with 10 bases between them. Germline values: CDR1 DFQATT, CDR2 SNEGSKA (reference sequence). The CDR3 bases are TGCAGTGCTAGTTTGAGGTTGAATGAAAAACTGTTTTTT. The encoded protein is CSASLRLNEKLFF.

Written as DNA, the CDR3 is TGTGCCATTGCGCCCTCGAAATCTGGGAGCAACGAAAAACTGTTTTTT. Protein sequence: CAIAPSKSGSNEKLFF. The chain has TRBV10-3 and TRBJ1-4; D is undetermined. The V and J ends lost 9 bases and 8 bases respectively, with 25 bases between them. There are 16 residues in the CDR3. The V gene's germline CDR1 is ENHRY and CDR2 SYGVKD.

V and J are TRBV24-1 and TRBJ1-1; D ambiguous. V lost 1 base, J lost 7 bases, and 6 bases lay in between. The germline V gene encodes CDR1 KGHDR and CDR2 SFDVKD. This CDR3 spans 12 amino acids. The DNA for the CDR3 is TGTGCCACCAGTGATTTTGGGGATGAAGCTTTCTTT. Its protein product is CATSDFGDEAFF.

This clone was counted once. The chain uses TRBV19 and TRBJ1-4; D remains unclear. The CDR3 runs 14 residues. The germline CDR1 and CDR2 sequences are LNHDA and SQIVND (reference sequence). V was trimmed by 1 base and J by 7 bases, leaving 10 bases between them. The CDR3 protein is CASSIVVGTEKLFF. CDR3 in DNA: TGTGCCAGTAGTATAGTTGTAGGAACTGAAAAACTGTTTTTT.

This sequence joins TRBV2 and TRBJ2-3; D is tentatively TRBD1 or TRBD2 (6 bases each). This CDR3 is 13 amino acids long. CDR1 SNHLY and CDR2 FYNNEI come from the germline V gene. V was clipped by 7 bases and J by 6 bases, with 14 bases between them. CDR3 nucleotide sequence: TGTGCCAGCACCCGGGGGCCAGCGGATACGCAGTATTTT. Translated: CASTRGPADTQYF.

The chain is built from TRBV7-2 and TRBJ1-1; 7 bases line up with TRBD1. With V trimmed by 3 bases and J by 6 bases, 10 bases remained unmatched. The CDR3 runs to 15 residues. Germline V gene sequence: CDR1 SGHTA, CDR2 FQGNSA. This CDR3 is CASSFTGARTPEAFF. CDR3 nucleotides: TGTGCCAGCAGCTTTACAGGGGCAAGGACCCCTGAAGCTTTCTTT.

V usage is TRBV5-6 and J usage is TRBJ1-5, with 8 bases fitting TRBD1. The V gene's germline CDR1 is SGHDT and CDR2 YYEEEE. The CDR3 spans 17 residues. V shed 3 bases, J shed 6 bases, and the junction held 14 bases outside the gene matches. The CDR3 sequence: CASSSRSSGQGGQPQHF. As DNA, the CDR3 is TGTGCCAGCAGCTCTAGAAGTTCTGGACAGGGAGGTCAGCCCCAGCATTTT. Based on the CDR3 plus reference TRBV5-6 and TRBJ1-5, the full variable domain is DAGVTQSPTHLIKTRGQQVTLRCSPKSGHDTVSWYQQALGQGPQFIFQYYEEEERQRGNFPDRFSGHQFPNYSSELNVNALLLGDSALYLCASSSRSSGQGGQPQHFGDGTRLSIL.

The V call is TRBV6-5, the J call TRBJ2-5; TRBD2 matches at 9 bases. Germline assignment: CDR1 MNHEY and CDR2 SVGAGI. The CDR3 covers 14 residues. J gave up 5 bases and V 11 bases, and 12 bases lay outside the gene matches. This chain's CDR3 is CAANRGGVRETQYF. CDR3 in DNA: TGTGCCGCCAATCGCGGGGGGGTTCGTGAGACCCAGTACTTC.

The rearrangement links TRBV9 to TRBJ2-2; D call uncertain. From germline, CDR1 is SGDLS and CDR2 YYNGEE. The germline V and J ends were trimmed by 0 bases and 0 bases, with 9 bases remaining between them. The CDR3 runs 16 residues. CDR3: CASSVDPGPNTGELFF. DNA of the CDR3: TGTGCCAGCAGCGTAGATCCAGGTCCGAACACCGGGGAGCTGTTTTTT.

The V call is TRBV5-6, the J call TRBJ1-6, with 7 positions matching TRBD1. V was pared by 4 bases and J by 3 bases, with 7 bases of the junction left unmatched. Germline CDR1 and CDR2: SGHDT and YYEEEE. The CDR3 is made up of 16 amino acids. CDR3 nucleotides: TGTGCCAGCAGCCGGGGACAGTCTGGCTATAATTCACCCCTCCACTTT. This translates into CASSRGQSGYNSPLHF.

This sequence joins TRBV7-2 and TRBJ2-1, with unresolved D. This CDR3 contains 12 residues. Germline loops: CDR1 SGHTA, CDR2 FQGNSA. The V gene lost 7 bases and the J gene lost 4 bases, with 8 bases spanning the gap. The DNA for the CDR3 is TGTGCCAGCAAAGGACCATACAATGAGCAGTTCTTC. Protein product: CASKGPYNEQFF.

V gene TRBV2 combines with J gene TRBJ2-3; D ambiguous. The germline gives CDR1 SNHLY, CDR2 FYNNEI. The CDR3 spans 14 residues. V gave up 7 bases and J gave up 3 bases, with 14 bases separating them. CDR3 in amino acids: CASIETAGTDTQYF. In nucleotides, the CDR3 is TGTGCCAGCATAGAGACGGCTGGGACAGATACGCAGTATTTT.